Listed below are T cell receptor beta chains from one sample, sequenced in a study of vaccination and CD4 T cells after COVID-19. TCRdb recomputed calls from the PCR reads with MiXCR, one row per CDR3 protein. The sample lists 9,500 to 15,000 distinct CDR3 sequences; 45% to 55% were seen once. These receptors' antigens are unknown. The sample consisted of CD4+ T cells from blood, cultured in vitro. These receptors all stem from a human donor who had recovered from COVID-19. Each CDR3 is given with its conserved first and last residue. Fields, in order: J gene, V gene, D gene, CDR3 protein. The D gene is left open where the match is weak.

>TRBJ2-7|TRBV25-1|-
CASSLGQGLEQYF
>TRBJ1-5|TRBV27|-
CASRGGGSNQPQHF
>TRBJ2-3|TRBV7-2|-
CASSLLGPDTQYF
>TRBJ2-7|TRBV6-1|-
CASGGVEAGSYEQYF
>TRBJ1-5|TRBV15|-
CATSREWTQPQHF
>TRBJ2-3|TRBV7-2|-
CASSSGRTDTQYF
>TRBJ2-3|TRBV20-1|TRBD2
CSARRSGGTDTQYF
>TRBJ1-2|TRBV12-3/TRBV12-4|TRBD1
CASSLGLQGNSCGYTF
>TRBJ1-2|TRBV5-1|-
CASSLPPGHTLYGYTF
>TRBJ2-1|TRBV6-5|-
CASSLTGNEQFF
>TRBJ1-2|TRBV6-1|TRBD1
CASSRQSGTDGYTF
>TRBJ1-5|TRBV24-1|-
CATSDDRTNQPQHF
>TRBJ2-3|TRBV19|-
CATTPQGGTDTQYF
>TRBJ1-5|TRBV27|-
CASSPRGGVSNQPQHF
>TRBJ2-7|TRBV7-9|TRBD2
CASSPGTSGYEQYF
>TRBJ1-2|TRBV24-1|TRBD1
CATSDDDRGGYGYTF
>TRBJ1-2|TRBV19|TRBD1
CASSNTGTDGYTF
>TRBJ2-7|TRBV20-1|-
CSARGGAGAHYEQYF
>TRBJ1-2|TRBV27|-
CAELDKGYTF
>TRBJ1-1|TRBV20-1|-
CSAGALRGSYSNTEAFF
>TRBJ1-1|TRBV27|-
CASSPAGAGNTEAFF
>TRBJ2-1|TRBV7-2|-
CASSLTGRRMYNEQFF
>TRBJ2-1|TRBV20-1|-
CSASRNNEQFF
>TRBJ1-5|TRBV6-1|TRBD1
CASSAGQILYSNQPQHF
>TRBJ1-1|TRBV29-1|TRBD1
CSAVDPGGRAFF
>TRBJ1-2|TRBV29-1|-
CSVGRGDYGYTF
>TRBJ2-5|TRBV6-2/TRBV6-3|-
CASSYGGNQETQYF
>TRBJ1-5|TRBV6-2/TRBV6-3|-
CASSLLSQPQHF
>TRBJ2-7|TRBV20-1|TRBD2
CSAAPGLPYEQYF
>TRBJ2-5|TRBV15|-
CATSRGPTGQETQYF
>TRBJ2-7|TRBV7-8|-
CASSLLQGTPYEQYF
>TRBJ2-5|TRBV30|-
CAWSVRETQYF
>TRBJ2-1|TRBV20-1|TRBD2
CSATRGLAGHNEQFF
>TRBJ1-2|TRBV20-1|TRBD1
CSARDPGQGDYGYTF
>TRBJ1-1|TRBV4-2|-
CASSRSEGGRHTEAFF
>TRBJ1-2|TRBV24-1|TRBD1
CATSRDSNYGYTF
>TRBJ2-3|TRBV20-1|-
CSAGERTDTQYF
>TRBJ1-5|TRBV5-1|-
CASSPQGMGYQPQHF
>TRBJ2-2|TRBV19|TRBD2
CASSPGGATAGELFF
>TRBJ1-3|TRBV19|-
CASTLGAGSTIYF
>TRBJ2-2|TRBV24-1|TRBD2
CATSDPRGLASGELFF
>TRBJ1-1|TRBV19|-
CASSIRGPWGNTEAFF
>TRBJ2-1|TRBV7-6|TRBD2
CASSAGLAGVRNEQFF
>TRBJ1-1|TRBV18|-
CASSPGGGANTEAFF
>TRBJ1-1|TRBV19|-
CASKGRVSAEAFF
>TRBJ1-1|TRBV7-8|-
CASSRRAGNTEAFF
>TRBJ2-5|TRBV19|TRBD2
CASSPLAGGSGQETQYF
>TRBJ2-2|TRBV6-2/TRBV6-3|-
CASSYRHLSGTGELFF
>TRBJ2-5|TRBV19|TRBD2
CASSIFSGKAETQYF
>TRBJ2-1|TRBV7-2|TRBD1
CASSFRDRGNEQFF
>TRBJ1-1|TRBV6-5|-
CASSYSITVGTEAFF
>TRBJ2-3|TRBV6-2/TRBV6-3|-
CASSLSGAPTDTQYF
>TRBJ1-1|TRBV12-3/TRBV12-4|-
CASSRGTRNTEAFF
>TRBJ2-3|TRBV3-1|-
CASSQNTHTDTQYF
>TRBJ2-7|TRBV28|TRBD2
CASSHGVAGVWDEQYF